This is a list of T cell receptor beta chains from one sample in a study of tumor-infiltrating lymphocytes in primary liver carcinoma. Each CDR3 protein gets one entry after TCRdb re-called the multiplex PCR reads with MiXCR. The data hold some 21,000 distinct CDR3 sequences, with 60% to 80% observed a single time. The sequenced sample was liver tumor tissue from sampling region 1. The source of these receptors is a woman aged 30 to 39 with primary liver carcinoma and hepatitis B virus infection. Both conserved end residues are part of each CDR3. D genes are given only for firm matches. Not every row has a clone size; where given, it reads once, few, many or a size class.

D gene,clone size,J gene,V gene,CDR3 DNA,CDR3 protein
.,.,TRBJ2-1,TRBV11-3,TGTGCCAGCAGTTCAACGGGATACGTCTTCTTGGATGTGCAGTTCTTC,CASSSTGYVFLDVQFF
.,.,TRBJ2-2,TRBV4-1,TGCGCTAGTTGCCAATACAGGGCATTCGACACCGGGGAGCTGTTTTTT,CASCQYRAFDTGELFF
TRBD2,once,TRBJ2-1,TRBV6-5,TGCGCCAGCAGTTACTCGACTAGCGGCGTGTACAATGAGCAGTTCTTC,CASSYSTSGVYNEQFF
.,.,TRBJ1-1,TRBV11-3,TGTGCCAGCAGCTTAGAAACATGGGGCATTGAAGCTTTCTTC,CASSLETWGIEAFF
TRBD2,.,TRBJ2-1,TRBV7-3,TGTGCCAGTAGCTCCACGGGCGGGAGCTCCTACAATGAGCAGTTCTTC,CASSSTGGSSYNEQFF
.,.,TRBJ2-7,TRBV28,TGTGCCAGCAGTCCGTCGGGACACCCGATGCCCTACGACCAGTACTTC,CASSPSGHPMPYDQYF
.,.,TRBJ2-7,TRBV7-8,TGTGCCAGCAGCGCGACGCCAGGGTTCCCCGAGCAATACTTC,CASSATPGFPEQYF
.,once,TRBJ2-1,TRBV29-1,TGCAGCGTTGAAGGGTTGTGGAATGAGCAGTTCTTC,CSVEGLWNEQFF
TRBD2,once,TRBJ2-3,TRBV5-4,TGTGCGAGCAGTGACCCGGCGGCTAGCGGGAATCTGACAGATACGCAGTATTTT,CASSDPAASGNLTDTQYF
.,few,TRBJ2-7,TRBV11-2,TGTGCCAGCAGCCGCGAATCCTACGAGCAGTACTTC,CASSRESYEQYF